This TCR beta chain was found in a study of T-cell memory formation after mild COVID-19 (dated by TCRdb to 2020 to 2023). The study in broad terms: TCR sequence clusters from the two donors were found to be largely donor specific. T-cell clones expanding and contracting after mild COVID-19 in two donors were tracked by longitudinal TCRalpha and TCRbeta repertoire sequencing. The cohort was made up of two young adult volunteers, one female and one male, who were previously healthy.

This sample was sequenced with an Illumina NovaSeq 6000. TCRalpha and TCRbeta cDNA libraries were built by 5'RACE with constant-segment primers, adding sample barcodes and unique molecular identifiers. RNA was extracted from every sample with Trizol reagent. Library amplification was performed in two PCR steps, and a second sample barcode and Illumina TruSeq adapters were introduced in the second step. Sequencing of libraries was performed on an Illumina NovaSeq with 2 x 150 bp paired-end reads. As for the original processing: Demultiplexing of reads and collapsing into UMI-guided consensus sequences were performed with migec v1.2.7. Using mixcr v2.1.11, the UMI consensuses were aligned to TRA and TRB V and J templates and assembled into clonotypes. A clonotype was counted as expanded or contracted only when both edgeR and NoisET called the clonotype significant, with the noise models trained on biological replicates. For edgeR calls, the thresholds were a false discovery rate-adjusted p below 0.01 and a log2 fold-change of 1. PCA with hierarchical clustering of max-normalized trajectories of the 1000 most abundant clonotypes was used as exploratory dynamics analysis. The CD4 or CD8 phenotype of responding clones was assigned using the separately sequenced CD4+ and CD8+ repertoires. TCRdb trimmed the raw reads at Q25, called clones with MiXCR and kept productive beta chains. CDR3 protein sequences are deduplicated, and each keeps its most common genes and DNA. The V and J calls here are based on TCRdb, not the publication. This sample comprises 250,000 to 350,000 distinct CDR3 sequences, roughly 16% of them detected only once. Roughly 25% of the sample goes to the ten largest clones.

This clonotype was observed many times. The antigen it binds to is not known. Base qualities are not at hand, and no much larger clone is one base apart. PBMCs were isolated by Ficoll-Paque density gradient centrifugation. The study at large found these results: The study included only a couple of mild cases, and larger cohorts that include severe cases with pre-infection samples were judged to be necessary. Contracting CD4+ clones were located mainly in the CM and EM memory subsets, whereas CD8+ clones were found to be enriched in EMRA. Some responding clones were detected in pre-infection memory, suggesting pre-existing cross-reactive memory T cells joined the SARS-CoV-2 response. Balanced CD4/CD8 phenotypes were observed for clones contracting from day 15 to 85, whereas a bias towards CD4+ was observed for a second wave of clones expanding from day 15 to 37. The second-wave clones that peaked on day 37 were not confirmed to be SARS-CoV-2 specific.

The CDR3 contains 15 residues, cysteine and phenylalanine counted. The CDR3 DNA has 45 bases and is translated from base 1. Germline trimming: 5 bases from V, 0 bases from J; junction bases outside gene matches: 3. Reading the germline V gene gives CDR1 SGHTA and CDR2 FQGTGA. Input material: PBMCs or a T cell subset sorted from them (not recorded which). The receptor comes from a man in his late teens or twenties who had mild COVID-19 (a few samples of this study predate the infection). The sample titles of this study are shuffled in the database, so cell type and time point are left out; the donor was told from shared clones. The sequence joins TRBV7-3 to TRBJ2-1, with 8 central nucleotides matching TRBD2. The CDR3 region reads CASSPLAGSYNEQFF. The DNA sequence reads TGTGCCAGCAGCCCCCTAGCGGGCTCCTACAATGAGCAGTTCTTC.